The 11 T cell receptor beta chains below were found in one sample sequenced in a study of read filtering for tumor transcriptome and immune sequencing. Molecular barcoded adaptors covering alpha/delta and beta/gamma chains were used on around 400 ng RNA. Each CDR3 protein gets one entry after TCRdb re-called the reads with MiXCR. The sample carries fewer than 100,000 distinct CDR3 sequences, 10% to 15% recorded once. Sequencing input: a population of CD138-negative cells sorted from bone marrow. The receptors derive from a donor over 35 with multiple myeloma.

The sample holds many counts of this clonotype. J is TRBJ1-5 and V is TRBV2; perhaps TRBD1 as D (5 bases). V lost 6 bases and J lost 0, with 15 bases in between. Germline V gene lookup returns CDR1 SNHLY and CDR2 FYNNEI. The CDR3 loop spans 16 amino acids. DNA for the CDR3: TGTGCCAGCAGCCCGCAGGCGGGGGATAGCAATCAGCCCCAGCATTTT. It encodes CASSPQAGDSNQPQHF.

The sample holds many counts of this clonotype. V gene TRBV15 combines with J gene TRBJ2-1; D is perhaps TRBD1 (5 bases). The ends were cut back, 1 base at V and 5 bases at J, with 12 bases in the middle. The germline V gene encodes CDR1 LNHNV and CDR2 YYDKDF (reference sequence). The CDR3 is made up of 15 amino acids. The CDR3 loop reads CATSRGIQDNNEQFF. Here the CDR3 DNA reads TGTGCCACCAGCAGAGGCATACAGGACAACAATGAGCAGTTCTTC.

This clonotype was detected many times. The V and J genes are TRBV12-3 or TRBV12-4 and TRBJ2-7, with TRBD2 identical over 8 bases. V lost 5 bases, J lost 3 bases, and 3 bases stayed unmatched. The CDR3 is 13 amino acids. The DNA for the CDR3 is TGTGCCAGCAGTCCAGCGGGAGTCTACGAGCAGTACTTC. As protein: CASSPAGVYEQYF.

This clonotype has ten or more counts. The V gene is TRBV7-9, the J gene TRBJ2-1, with 10 positions matching TRBD2. Per germline, CDR1 SEHNR and CDR2 FQNEAQ (reference sequence). V gave up 5 bases and J gave up 6 bases; unmatched junction bases: 19. The length of the CDR3 is 19 residues. The CDR3 DNA reads TGTGCCAGCAGCCCCGGACCCGGGGCTAGCGGGAGTACTGGCAATGAGCAGTTCTTC. Amino acid sequence: CASSPGPGASGSTGNEQFF.

Note on this clonotype: A clone one base away is much larger, so this may be a read error. The chain combines TRBV3-1 with TRBJ2-3; D may be TRBD1 (6 bases). The CDR3 runs 15 residues. Germline values: CDR1 LGHDT, CDR2 YNNKEL (reference sequence). CDR3 region: CAGSTTGFSSDTQYF. In DNA form, the CDR3 reads TGTGCCGGCAGCACCACAGGGTTTTCCTCGGATACGCAGTATTTT.

This clonotype was recorded at least ten times. This chain uses TRBV9 with TRBJ1-2; 12 nucleotides match TRBD1. The CDR3 is made up of 14 amino acids. V lost 3 bases and J lost 8; bases outside the gene matches: 5. CDR1 and CDR2 (germline): SGDLS, YYNGEE. The CDR3 DNA follows: TGTGCCAGCAGCGCCGGGACAGGGGGCCGAGGCTACACCTTC. Encoded protein: CASSAGTGGRGYTF.

This clonotype was seen repeatedly, ten times or more. V is TRBV29-1 and J is TRBJ2-1, with 9 bases fitting TRBD2. Germline V lookup: CDR1 SQVTM, CDR2 ANQGSEA. Trimming at V came to 4 bases and at J to 7 bases, leaving 2 bases not matched to a gene. This CDR3 comprises 12 residues. In DNA form, the CDR3 reads TGCAGCGTTGGGAGCGGGGGGAATGAGCAGTTCTTC. Translating gives CSVGSGGNEQFF.

This clonotype occurred many times. This chain joins TRBV6-5 and TRBJ2-7; a weak D match, TRBD1 (7 bases). This CDR3 comprises 14 residues. V lost 5 bases to trimming and J lost 3 bases, with 14 bases between them. CDR1 and CDR2 from the germline V gene are MNHEY and SVGAGI. The CDR3 bases are TGTGCCAGCAGTATCCAGGGGGGAGGCTACGAGCAGTACTTC. Residues: CASSIQGGGYEQYF.

For this clonotype: This may be a read error: a much more frequent sequence differs by one nucleotide. This chain uses TRBV18 with TRBJ2-1, with TRBD1 identical over 8 bases. CDR3 length: 17 amino acids. Per the germline V gene, CDR1 is KGHSH and CDR2 is LQKENI. Germline trimming cut 8 bases from V and 0 bases from J; bases unmatched to any gene: 12. The CDR3 spells CASPSDRDRSSYNEQFF. DNA for the CDR3: TGTGCCAGCCCGTCAGATAGGGACAGGAGCTCCTACAATGAGCAGTTCTTC.

This clonotype has only a few counts. Being one base from a much bigger clone, this may be a read error. The V gene is TRBV7-9, the J gene TRBJ2-2; 7 nucleotides align to TRBD1. This CDR3 region has 15 residues. Trimming removed 8 bases from V and 2 bases from J; junction bases left unmatched: 8. Per the germline V gene, CDR1 is SEHNR and CDR2 is FQNEAQ (reference sequence). The CDR3 region is CASGSRGQNTGELFF. CDR3 coding DNA: TGTGCCAGCGGCTCGAGGGGGCAAAACACCGGGGAGCTGTTTTTT.

This clonotype has a count of ten or more. The gene calls are TRBV11-1 and TRBJ2-1; TRBD2 matches 9 bases. J gave up 0 bases and V 5 bases, and 17 bases lay outside the gene matches. The CDR3 contains 20 residues. The germline V gene has CDR1 SGHAT and CDR2 FQDESV (reference sequence). CDR3 residues: CASSLGLAYTLKSSYNEQFF. The CDR3, as DNA: TGTGCCAGCAGCCTCGGACTAGCGTATACTCTAAAAAGCTCCTACAATGAGCAGTTCTTC.